The source of this T cell receptor beta chain is a study of OX40 agonist ivuxolimab in advanced cancers. Study-wide background: The dose-escalation group included hepatocellular carcinoma, melanoma, renal cell carcinoma and head and neck cancer.

Method: immunoSEQ multiplex PCR; TCRdb's copy keeps in-frame clones and lacks some. This table has 50,000 or so clones, around four fifths appearing once. Patients with autoimmune history or systemic immunosuppression were excluded. V was cut by 0 bases and J by 9 bases, with 14 bases left in between. CDR3 length: 15 amino acids. Germline loops: CDR1 SNHLY, CDR2 FYNNEI. This clone was picked up one time. No antigen is known for it. Findings and limits, study-wide: Certain nonresponding patients likewise had low normalized T-cell clonal expansion. By week 6 at 0.1 to 3.0 mg/kg, blood CD4+ and CD8+ T cells had expanded clonally.

The sample here was CD4+ or CD8+ T cells sorted from blood, taken in a trial of the OX40 agonist ivuxolimab. The TCR sequence derives from an adult with an advanced solid tumor such as melanoma, head and neck, liver or kidney cancer. The chain joins TRBV2 to TRBJ1-4, with D possibly matching TRBD1 (5 bases). The CDR3 region has the DNA TGTGCCAGCAGTGAAGCGGTTGGGGCAATTAAAAAACTGTTTTTT. It specifies CASSEAVGAIKKLFF.